This T cell receptor beta chain came from a study of identical twins. General study points: A lower insertion count was a feature of abundant cord blood beta clonotypes, with no such feature in memory repertoires. Less excess twin sharing appeared in beta out-of-frame sequences.

This CDR3 is built from 16 residues. V was pared by 2 bases and J by 9 bases, with 7 bases of the junction left unmatched. Germline V gene data show CDR1 as LGHDT and CDR2 as YNNKEL (reference sequence). MiXCR, applied by TCRdb to the 5' RACE reads, yields one record per CDR3 protein. Of approximately 1.8 million distinct CDR3 sequences in the sample, around a third are singletons; the top ten hold about 0.27%. A few counts support this clonotype. The antigen is unknown. Sample: cord blood. The chain recombines TRBV3-1 with TRBJ1-6, with 10 bases identical to TRBD1. This clonotype was obtained from a newborn girl in good health. The CDR3 nucleotides are TGTGCCAGCAGCCAAACCCCGGGACAGGGGCTTTCACCCCTCCACTTT. Translated, it gives CASSQTPGQGLSPLHF.